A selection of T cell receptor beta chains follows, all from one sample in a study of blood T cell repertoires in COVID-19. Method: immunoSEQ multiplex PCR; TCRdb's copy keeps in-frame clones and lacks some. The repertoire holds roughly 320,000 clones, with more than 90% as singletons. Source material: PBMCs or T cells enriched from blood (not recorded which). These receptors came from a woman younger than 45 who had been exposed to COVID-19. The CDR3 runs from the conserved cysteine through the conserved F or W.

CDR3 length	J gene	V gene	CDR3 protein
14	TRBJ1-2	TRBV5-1	CASSLDARSGGYTF
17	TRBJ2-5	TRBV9	CASSVVSGGGFQETQYF
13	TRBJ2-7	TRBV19	CASSLQTGVEQYF
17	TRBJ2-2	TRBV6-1	CASSEKYPIRNTGELFF
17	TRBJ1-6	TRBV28	CASSLGPVAPYNSPLHF
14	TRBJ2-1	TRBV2	CASRTRTGYNEQFF
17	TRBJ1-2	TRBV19	CASSIDMIPGQPLGYTF
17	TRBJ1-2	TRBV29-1	CSVFWTTPGQGGYGYTF
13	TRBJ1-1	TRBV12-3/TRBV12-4	CASSLRANSGAFF
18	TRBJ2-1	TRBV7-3	CASSPGTSGGPLRNEQFF
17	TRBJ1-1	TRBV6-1	CASSDPRTGDLTSEAFF
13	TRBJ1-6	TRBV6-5	CASRTGPNSPLHF
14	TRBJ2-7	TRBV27	CASSFGQGPYEQYF
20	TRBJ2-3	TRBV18	CASSGFMGLAVPSGTDTQYF
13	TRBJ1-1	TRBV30	CAWSVRVSTEAFF
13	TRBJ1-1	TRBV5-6	CASSPQGRTEAFF
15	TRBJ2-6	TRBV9	CASSVAGSGANVLTF
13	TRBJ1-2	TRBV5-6	CASSFETAYGYTF
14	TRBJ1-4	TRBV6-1	CASSDFNGNEKLFF
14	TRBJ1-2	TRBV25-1	CASRRTGDNYGYTF
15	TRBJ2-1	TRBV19	CASRGTSGGRNEQFF
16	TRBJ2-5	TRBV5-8	CASSFGTGVRGETQYF
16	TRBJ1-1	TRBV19	CASRRGRGQKNTEAFF
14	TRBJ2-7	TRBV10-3	CAISEAGGSYEQYF
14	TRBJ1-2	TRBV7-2	CASSLQQGAMGYTF
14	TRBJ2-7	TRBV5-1	CASSLGTGPYEQYF
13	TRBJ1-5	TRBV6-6	CASSRYGNQPQHF
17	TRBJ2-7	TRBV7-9	CASSILGTSGGAYEQYF
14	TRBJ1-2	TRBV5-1	CASSLGRVDGGYTF
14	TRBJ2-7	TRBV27	CASRAGGGITEQYF
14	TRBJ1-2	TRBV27	CASSSRGSNYGYTF
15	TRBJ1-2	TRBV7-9	CASSSTNGQPYGYTF
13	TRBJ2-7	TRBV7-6	CASSLVDRDEQYF
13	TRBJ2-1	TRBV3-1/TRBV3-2	CASTRTDYNEQFF
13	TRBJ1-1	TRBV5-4	CASSVTEHTEAFF
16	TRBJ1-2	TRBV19	CASQTGMRTEIYGYTF
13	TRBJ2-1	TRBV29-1	CSVDRVSRDEQFF
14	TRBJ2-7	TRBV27	CASSLTGSPGEQYF
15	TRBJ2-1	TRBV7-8	CASSLIAGGYNEQFF
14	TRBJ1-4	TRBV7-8	CASSLGGLEKKLFF
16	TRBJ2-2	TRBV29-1	CSVEGLAGVPTGELFF
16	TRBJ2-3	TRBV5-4	CASSFPTGKFTDTQYF
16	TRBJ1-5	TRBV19	CASSMVEVRSNQPQHF
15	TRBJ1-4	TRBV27	CASSRLDRGLEKLFF